The clone carrying this TCR beta chain was seen repeatedly, ten times or more. Antigen specificity is unknown. The second PCR ran about 6 to 12 cycles with a sample-barcoded 5' primer and J-beta primers. TCRdb used MiXCR to reprocess the 5' RACE reads, holding one entry per CDR3 protein. Among hundreds of thousands of distinct CDR3 sequences listed, about 30% were seen once. The sample comes from a study of blood T cells in healthy people across ages. General study findings and limits: Unknown donor CMV status possibly confounded expanded clonotype changes. Versus aged donors, long-lived donors had higher diversity and more naive CD4+ cells.

This TCR came from a woman of 80 years or more in good health. The sample comprised blood.

CDR3 region: CASSPPRGVSYNEQFF. DNA of the CDR3: TGTGCCAGCAGCCCCCCTAGGGGGGTCTCCTACAATGAGCAGTTCTTC. This rearrangement joins TRBV7-2 to TRBJ2-1, with D perhaps assigned TRBD1 or TRBD2 (6 bases each). V was clipped by 5 bases and J by 0 bases, with 14 bases between them. This CDR3 comprises 16 residues. Germline V CDR1 and CDR2: SGHTA, FQGNSA. The whole variable domain, filled in from reference TRBV7-2 and TRBJ2-1, reads GAGVSQSPSNKVTEKGKDVELRCDPISGHTALYWYRQSLGQGLEFLIYFQGNSAPDKSGLPSDRFSAERTGGSVSTLTIQRTQQEDSAVYLCASSPPRGVSYNEQFFGPGTRLTVL.